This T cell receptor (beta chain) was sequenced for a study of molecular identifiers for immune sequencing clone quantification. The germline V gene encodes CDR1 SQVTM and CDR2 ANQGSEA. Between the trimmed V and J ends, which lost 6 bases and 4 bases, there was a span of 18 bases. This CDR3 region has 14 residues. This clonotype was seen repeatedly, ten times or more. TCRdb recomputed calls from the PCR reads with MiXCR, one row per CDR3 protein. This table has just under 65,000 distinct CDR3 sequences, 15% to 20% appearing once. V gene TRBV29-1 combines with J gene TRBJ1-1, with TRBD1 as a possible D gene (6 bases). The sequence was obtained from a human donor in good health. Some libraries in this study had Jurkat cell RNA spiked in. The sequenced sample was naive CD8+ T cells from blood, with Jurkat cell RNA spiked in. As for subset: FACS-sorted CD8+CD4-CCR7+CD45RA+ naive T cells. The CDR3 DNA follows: TGCAGCGTGCGAACAGGGATAGGAGCCACTGAAGCTTTCTTT. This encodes CSVRTGIGATEAFF.